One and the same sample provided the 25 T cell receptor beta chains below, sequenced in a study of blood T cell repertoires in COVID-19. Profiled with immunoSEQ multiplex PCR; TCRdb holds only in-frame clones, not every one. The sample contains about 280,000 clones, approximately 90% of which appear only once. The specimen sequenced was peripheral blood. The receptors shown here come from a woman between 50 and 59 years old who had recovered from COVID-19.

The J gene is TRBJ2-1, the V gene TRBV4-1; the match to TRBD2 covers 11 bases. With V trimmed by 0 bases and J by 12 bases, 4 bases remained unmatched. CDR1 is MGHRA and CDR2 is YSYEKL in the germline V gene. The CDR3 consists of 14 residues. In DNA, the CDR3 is TGCGCCAGCAGCCAAGAACTAGCGGGAGCCTGGCAGTTCTTC. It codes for CASSQELAGAWQFF.

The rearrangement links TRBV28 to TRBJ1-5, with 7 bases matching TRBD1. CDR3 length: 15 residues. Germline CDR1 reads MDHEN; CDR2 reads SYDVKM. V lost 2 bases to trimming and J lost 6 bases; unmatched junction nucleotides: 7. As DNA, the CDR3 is TGTGCCAGCAGTTTACCAGGGGGATTAGCTCAGCCCCAGCATTTT. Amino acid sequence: CASSLPGGLAQPQHF.

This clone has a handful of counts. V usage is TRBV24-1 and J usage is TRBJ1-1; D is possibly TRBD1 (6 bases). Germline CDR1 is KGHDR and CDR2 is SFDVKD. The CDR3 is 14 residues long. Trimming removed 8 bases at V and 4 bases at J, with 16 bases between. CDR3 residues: CATNDRRVGTEAFF. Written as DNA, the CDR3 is TGTGCCACCAACGACAGGAGAGTTGGCACTGAAGCTTTCTTT.

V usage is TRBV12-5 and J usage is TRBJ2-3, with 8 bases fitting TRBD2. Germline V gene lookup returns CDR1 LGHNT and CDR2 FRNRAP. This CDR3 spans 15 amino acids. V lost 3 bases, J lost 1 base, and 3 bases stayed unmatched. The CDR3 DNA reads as TGTGCTAGTGGTTTCAGGCGGGAGGGCACAGATACGCAGTATTTT. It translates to CASGFRREGTDTQYF.

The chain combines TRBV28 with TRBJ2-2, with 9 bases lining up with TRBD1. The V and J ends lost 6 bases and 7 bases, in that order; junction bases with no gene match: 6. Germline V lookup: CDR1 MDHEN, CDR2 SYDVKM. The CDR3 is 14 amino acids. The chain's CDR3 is CASSPGTGIGELFF. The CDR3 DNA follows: TGTGCCAGCAGCCCCGGGACAGGGATCGGGGAGCTGTTTTTT.

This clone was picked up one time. This CDR3 is CASSRGPGSPLHF. CDR3 sequence (DNA): TGTGCCAGTAGCAGGGGGCCTGGCTCACCCCTCCACTTT. The V gene is TRBV19, the J gene TRBJ1-6, with 8 nucleotides matching TRBD1. The CDR3 runs to 13 residues. Germline CDR1 is LNHDA and CDR2 is SQIVND (reference sequence). V dropped 6 bases and J dropped 10; count of bases not matched to a gene: 5.

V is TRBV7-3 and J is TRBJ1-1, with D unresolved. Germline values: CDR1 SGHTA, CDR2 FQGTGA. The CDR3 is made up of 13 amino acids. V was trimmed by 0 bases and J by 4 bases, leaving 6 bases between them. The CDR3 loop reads CASSLTPITEAFF. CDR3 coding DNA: TGTGCCAGCAGCTTAACACCTATCACTGAAGCTTTCTTT.

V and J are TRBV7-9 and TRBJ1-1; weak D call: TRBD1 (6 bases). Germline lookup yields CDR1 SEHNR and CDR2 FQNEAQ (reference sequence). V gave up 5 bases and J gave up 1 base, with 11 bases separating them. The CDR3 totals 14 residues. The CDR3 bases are TGTGCCAGCAGCAACCGGGACAAGAACACTGAAGCTTTCTTT. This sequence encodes CASSNRDKNTEAFF.

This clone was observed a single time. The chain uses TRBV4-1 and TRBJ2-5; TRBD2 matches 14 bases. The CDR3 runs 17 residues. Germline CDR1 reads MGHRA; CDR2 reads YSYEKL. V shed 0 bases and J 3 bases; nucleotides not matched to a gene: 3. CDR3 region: CASSQETSGRAKETQYF. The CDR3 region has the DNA TGCGCCAGCAGCCAAGAGACTAGCGGGAGGGCCAAAGAGACCCAGTACTTC.

In DNA, the CDR3 is TGTGCCAGCAGTGCAAAGCACGAGCAGTACTTC. The encoded protein is CASSAKHEQYF. V gene TRBV2 combines with J gene TRBJ2-7, with no clear D. This CDR3 region has 11 residues. Trimming stripped 4 bases from V and 5 bases from J, with 6 bases between. Germline-derived CDR1 and CDR2 are SNHLY and FYNNEI.

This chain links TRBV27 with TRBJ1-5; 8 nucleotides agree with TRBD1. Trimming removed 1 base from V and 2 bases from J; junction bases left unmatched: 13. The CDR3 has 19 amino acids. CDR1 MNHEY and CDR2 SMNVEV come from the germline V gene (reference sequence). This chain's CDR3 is CASSLCRGRNGCGNQPQHF. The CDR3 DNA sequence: TGTGCCAGCAGTTTATGCAGGGGGCGAAATGGGTGCGGCAATCAGCCCCAGCATTTT.

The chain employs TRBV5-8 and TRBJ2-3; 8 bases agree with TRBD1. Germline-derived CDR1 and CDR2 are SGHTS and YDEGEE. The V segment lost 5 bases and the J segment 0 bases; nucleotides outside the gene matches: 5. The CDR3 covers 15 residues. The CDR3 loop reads CASSLQGVSTDTQYF. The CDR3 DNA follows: TGTGCCAGCAGTTTACAGGGGGTTAGCACAGATACGCAGTATTTT. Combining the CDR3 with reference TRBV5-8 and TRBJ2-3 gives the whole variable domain EAGVTQSPTHLIKTRGQQATLRCSPISGHTSVYWYQQALGLGLQFLLWYDEGEERNRGNFPPRFSGRQFPNYSSELNVNALELEDSALYLCASSLQGVSTDTQYFGPGTRLTVL.

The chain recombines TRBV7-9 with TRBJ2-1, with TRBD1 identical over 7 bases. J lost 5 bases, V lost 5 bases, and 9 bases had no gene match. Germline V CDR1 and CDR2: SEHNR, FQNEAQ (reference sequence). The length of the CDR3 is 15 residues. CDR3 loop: CASSRAGTDDNEQFF. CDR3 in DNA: TGTGCCAGCAGCAGAGCCGGGACAGACGACAATGAGCAGTTCTTC.

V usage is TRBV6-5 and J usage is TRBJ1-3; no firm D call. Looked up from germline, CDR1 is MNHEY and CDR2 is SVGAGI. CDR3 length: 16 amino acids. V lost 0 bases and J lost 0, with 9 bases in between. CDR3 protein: CASSYSYKVSGNTIYF. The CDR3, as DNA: TGTGCCAGCAGTTACTCGTACAAAGTCTCTGGAAACACCATATATTTT.

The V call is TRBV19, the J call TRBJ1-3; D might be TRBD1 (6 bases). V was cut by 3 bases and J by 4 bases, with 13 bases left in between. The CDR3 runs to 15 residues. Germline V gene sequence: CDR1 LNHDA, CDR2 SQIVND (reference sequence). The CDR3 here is CASSISQGHGNTIYF. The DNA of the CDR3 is TGTGCCAGTAGTATCTCACAGGGCCACGGAAACACCATATATTTT.

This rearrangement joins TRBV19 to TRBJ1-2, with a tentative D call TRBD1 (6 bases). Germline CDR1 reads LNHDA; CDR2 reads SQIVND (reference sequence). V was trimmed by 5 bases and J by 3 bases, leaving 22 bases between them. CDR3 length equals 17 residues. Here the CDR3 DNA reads TGTGCCAGTAGTGCCGCGAGAGCAGGGGTCGAAGACTATGGCTACACCTTC. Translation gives CASSAARAGVEDYGYTF.

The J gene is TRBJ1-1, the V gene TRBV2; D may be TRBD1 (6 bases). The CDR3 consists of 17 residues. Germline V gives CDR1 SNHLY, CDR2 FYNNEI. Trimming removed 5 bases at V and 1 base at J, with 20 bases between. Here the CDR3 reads CASSQGRGTTWNTEAFF. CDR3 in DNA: TGTGCCAGCAGTCAGGGGAGGGGGACGACCTGGAACACTGAAGCTTTCTTT.

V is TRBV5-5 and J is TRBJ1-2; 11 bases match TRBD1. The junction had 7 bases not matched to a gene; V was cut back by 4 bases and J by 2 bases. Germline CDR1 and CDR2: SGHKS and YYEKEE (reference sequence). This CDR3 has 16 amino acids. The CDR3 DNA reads TGTGCCAGCAGCGTAGGACAGGGGGCCCTAAACTATGGCTACACCTTC. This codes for CASSVGQGALNYGYTF.

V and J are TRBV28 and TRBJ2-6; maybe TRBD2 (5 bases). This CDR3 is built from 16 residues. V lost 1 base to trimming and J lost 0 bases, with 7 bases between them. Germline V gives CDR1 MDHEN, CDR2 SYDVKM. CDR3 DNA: TGTGCCAGCAGTTTATTGGGGAGCTCTGGGGCCAACGTCCTGACTTTC. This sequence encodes CASSLLGSSGANVLTF.

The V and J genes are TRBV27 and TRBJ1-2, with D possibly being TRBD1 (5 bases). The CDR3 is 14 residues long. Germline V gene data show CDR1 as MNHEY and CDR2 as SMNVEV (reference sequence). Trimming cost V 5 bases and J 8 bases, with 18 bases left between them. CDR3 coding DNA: TGTGCCAGCAGTAGTAACCTACAGGCGTACGGCTACACCTTC. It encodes CASSSNLQAYGYTF.

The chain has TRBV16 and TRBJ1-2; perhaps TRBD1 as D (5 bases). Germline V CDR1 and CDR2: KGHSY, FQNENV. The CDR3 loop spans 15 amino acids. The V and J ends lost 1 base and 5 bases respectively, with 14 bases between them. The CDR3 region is CASSQLGGRGYGYTF. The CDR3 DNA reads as TGTGCCAGCAGCCAATTAGGAGGCCGGGGGTATGGCTACACCTTC.

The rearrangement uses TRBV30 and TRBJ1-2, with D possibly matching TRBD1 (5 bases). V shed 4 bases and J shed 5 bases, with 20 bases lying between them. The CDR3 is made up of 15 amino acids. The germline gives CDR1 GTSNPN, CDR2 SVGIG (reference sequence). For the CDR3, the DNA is TGTGCCTGGAACAAGCGGAGGGGCAGGGTTTATGGCTACACCTTC. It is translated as CAWNKRRGRVYGYTF.

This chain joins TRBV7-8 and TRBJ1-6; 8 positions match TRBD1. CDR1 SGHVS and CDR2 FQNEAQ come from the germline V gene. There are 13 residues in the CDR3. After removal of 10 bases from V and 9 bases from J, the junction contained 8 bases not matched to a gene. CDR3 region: CATGQGIVSPLHF. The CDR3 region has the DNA TGTGCCACCGGACAGGGTATTGTTTCACCCCTCCACTTT.

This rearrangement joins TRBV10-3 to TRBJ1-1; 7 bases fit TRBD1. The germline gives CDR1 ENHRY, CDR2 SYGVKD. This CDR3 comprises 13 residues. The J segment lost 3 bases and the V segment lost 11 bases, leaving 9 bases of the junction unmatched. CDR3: CAVLGQGDTEAFF. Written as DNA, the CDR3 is TGTGCCGTCCTTGGCCAGGGGGACACTGAAGCTTTCTTT.

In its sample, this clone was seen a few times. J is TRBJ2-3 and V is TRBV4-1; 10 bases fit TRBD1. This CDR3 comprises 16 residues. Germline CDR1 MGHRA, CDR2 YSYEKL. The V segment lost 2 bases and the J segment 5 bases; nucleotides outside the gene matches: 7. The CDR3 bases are TGCGCCAGCAGCCAATTACCGGGACAGGGGAGAGATACGCAGTATTTT. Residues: CASSQLPGQGRDTQYF.